This entry features one T cell receptor (beta chain) sequence. Assay used: immunoSEQ multiplex PCR; TCRdb lists only in-frame clones, some missing. The table includes roughly 5,000 clones, over 75% detected once. This CDR3 region has 14 residues. Germline V CDR1 and CDR2: SGHTA, FQGNSA. V lost 5 bases and J 6 bases, leaving 16 bases between the germline ends. The data are from a study of T cells in lung cancer brain metastases. Study in general: Among the approximately 22 patients, more than 15 reported tobacco use, median about 42 pack-years.

The chain links TRBV7-2 to TRBJ1-2, with D unclear. The specimen was tumor tissue from a brain metastasis. This clonotype originated in a woman between 45 and 65 years old with non-small cell lung cancer that had spread to the brain. The CDR3 nucleotides are TGTGCCAGCAGCCCATACGTAAAGGGTGATGGCTACACCTTC. Amino acids: CASSPYVKGDGYTF.